This TCR beta chain is from a study of cytomegalovirus exposure and HLA in healthy donors. This PCR relied on a set of 60 Vbeta primers and 13 Jbeta primers. TCRdb keeps only in-frame clones here, not all; method: immunoSEQ multiplex PCR. The sample consists of about 140,000 clones, 80% of them appearing once. Trimming cost V 6 bases and J 0 bases, with 12 bases left between them. There are 14 residues in the CDR3. The germline CDR1 and CDR2 sequences are SGHRS and YFSETQ. The V gene is TRBV5-1, the J gene TRBJ2-5, with D uncertain. The source of this sequence is a man aged 25-40 years in good health and CMV-seronegative. Material: PBMCs. The CDR3 protein is CASTPTYNQETQYF. In nucleotides, the CDR3 is TGCGCCAGCACCCCGACATATAACCAAGAGACCCAGTACTTC.